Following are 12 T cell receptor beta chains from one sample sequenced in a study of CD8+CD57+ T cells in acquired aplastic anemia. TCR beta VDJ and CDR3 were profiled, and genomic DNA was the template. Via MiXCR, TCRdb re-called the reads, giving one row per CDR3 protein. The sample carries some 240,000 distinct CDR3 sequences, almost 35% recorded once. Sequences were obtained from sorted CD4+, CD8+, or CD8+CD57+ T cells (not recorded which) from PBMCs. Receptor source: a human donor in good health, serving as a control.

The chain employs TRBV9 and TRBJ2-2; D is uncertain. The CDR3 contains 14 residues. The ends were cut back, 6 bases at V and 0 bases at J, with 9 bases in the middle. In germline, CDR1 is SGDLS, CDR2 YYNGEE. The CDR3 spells CASTTPANTGELFF. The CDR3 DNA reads TGTGCCAGCACCACCCCGGCGAACACCGGGGAGCTGTTTTTT. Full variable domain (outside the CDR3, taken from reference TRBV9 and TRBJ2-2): DSGVTQTPKHLITATGQRVTLRCSPRSGDLSVYWYQQSLDQGLQFLIQYYNGEERAKGNILERFSAQQFPDLHSELNLSSLELGDSALYFCASTTPANTGELFFGEGSRLTVL.

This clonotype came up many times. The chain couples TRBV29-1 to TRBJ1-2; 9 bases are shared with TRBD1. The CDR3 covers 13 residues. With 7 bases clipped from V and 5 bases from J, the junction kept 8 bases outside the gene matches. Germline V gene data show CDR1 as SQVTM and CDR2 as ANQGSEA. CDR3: CSAVRQGEYGYTF. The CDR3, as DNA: TGCAGCGCAGTCCGACAGGGGGAATATGGCTACACCTTC.

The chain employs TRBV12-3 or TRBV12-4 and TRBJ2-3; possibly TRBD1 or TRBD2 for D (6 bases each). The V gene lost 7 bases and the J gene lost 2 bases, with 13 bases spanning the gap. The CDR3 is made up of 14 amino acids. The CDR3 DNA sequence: TGTGCCAGCAAGGAGGGGGTTGTCACAGATACGCAGTATTTT. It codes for CASKEGVVTDTQYF.

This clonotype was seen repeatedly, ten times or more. In DNA, the CDR3 is TGCGCCAGCAGCCAAGTTACGTGGGGGGAGACCCAGTACTTC. Protein product: CASSQVTWGETQYF. The rearrangement uses TRBV4-1 and TRBJ2-5; D is possibly TRBD1 or TRBD2 (5 bases each). This CDR3 has 14 amino acids. In germline, CDR1 is MGHRA, CDR2 YSYEKL. V was clipped by 1 base and J by 5 bases, with 11 bases between them.

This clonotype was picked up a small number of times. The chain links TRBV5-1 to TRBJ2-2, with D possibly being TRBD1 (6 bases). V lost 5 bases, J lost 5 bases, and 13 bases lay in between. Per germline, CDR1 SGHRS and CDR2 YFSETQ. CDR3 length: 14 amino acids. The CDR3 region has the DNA TGCGCCAGCAGTCAACAGGGATGGACCGGGGAGCTGTTTTTT. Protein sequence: CASSQQGWTGELFF. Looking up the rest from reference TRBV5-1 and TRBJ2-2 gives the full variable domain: KAGVTQTPRYLIKTRGQQVTLSCSPISGHRSVSWYQQTPGQGLQFLFEYFSETQRNKGNFPGRFSGRQFSNSRSEMNVSTLELGDSALYLCASSQQGWTGELFFGEGSRLTVL.

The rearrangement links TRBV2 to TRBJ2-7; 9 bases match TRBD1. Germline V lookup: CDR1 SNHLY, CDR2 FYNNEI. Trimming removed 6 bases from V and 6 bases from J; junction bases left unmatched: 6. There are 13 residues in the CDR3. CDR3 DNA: TGTGCCAGCAGGGGACAGGGTTTTGGCGAGCAGTACTTC. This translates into CASRGQGFGEQYF.

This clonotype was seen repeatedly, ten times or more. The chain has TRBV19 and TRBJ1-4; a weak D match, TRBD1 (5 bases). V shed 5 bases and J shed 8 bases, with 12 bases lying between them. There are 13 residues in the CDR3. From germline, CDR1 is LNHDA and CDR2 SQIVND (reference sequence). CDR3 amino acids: CASSRGFREKLFF. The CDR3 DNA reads TGTGCCAGTAGTCGGGGGTTTCGGGAAAAACTGTTTTTT.

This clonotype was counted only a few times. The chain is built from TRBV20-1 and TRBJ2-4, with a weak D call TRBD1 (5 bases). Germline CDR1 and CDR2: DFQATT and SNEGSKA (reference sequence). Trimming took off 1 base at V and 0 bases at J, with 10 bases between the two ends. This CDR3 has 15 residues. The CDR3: CSARGQWEAKNIQYF. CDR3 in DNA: TGCAGTGCTAGAGGACAGTGGGAAGCCAAAAACATTCAGTACTTC.

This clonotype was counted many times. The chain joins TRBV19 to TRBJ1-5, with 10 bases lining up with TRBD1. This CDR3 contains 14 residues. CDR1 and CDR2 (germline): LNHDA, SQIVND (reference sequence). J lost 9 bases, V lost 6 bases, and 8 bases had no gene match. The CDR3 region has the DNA TGTGCCAGTAGCACGACAGGGGGCATGGCGCCCCAGCATTTT. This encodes CASSTTGGMAPQHF.

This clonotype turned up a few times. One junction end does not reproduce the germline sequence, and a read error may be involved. CDR3 in DNA: TGTGCCAGCAGTGACCCGACTAGCGGGGGACGGTCCGATGAGCAGTACTTC. This gives the protein CASSDPTSGGRSDEQYF. The V and J genes are TRBV10-3 and TRBJ2-7; 12 nucleotides match TRBD2. CDR1 ENHRY and CDR2 SYGVKD come from the germline V gene. The CDR3 extends over 17 amino acids.

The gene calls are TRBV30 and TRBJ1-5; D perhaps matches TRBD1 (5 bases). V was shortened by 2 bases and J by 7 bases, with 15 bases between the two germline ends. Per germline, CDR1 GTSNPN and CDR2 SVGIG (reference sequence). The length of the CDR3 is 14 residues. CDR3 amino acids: CAWSFAGSDQPQHF. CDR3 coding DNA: TGTGCCTGGAGTTTCGCAGGGTCGGACCAGCCCCAGCATTTT.

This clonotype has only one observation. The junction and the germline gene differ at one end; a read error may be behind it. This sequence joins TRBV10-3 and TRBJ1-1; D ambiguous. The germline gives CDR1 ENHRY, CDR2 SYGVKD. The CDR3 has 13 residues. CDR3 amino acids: CTIMGGRNTEAFF. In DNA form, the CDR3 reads TGTACCATCATGGGCGGCCGTAACACTGAAGCTTTCTTT.